The present TCR beta chain was sequenced within a study of OX40 agonist ivuxolimab in advanced cancers. Turning to the study itself: Recorded diagnoses for dose-escalation patients were hepatocellular carcinoma, melanoma, renal cell or head and neck cancer. Study-wide results and limits: On average, a greater number of expanded clones characterised CD8+ T cells relative to CD4+.

Sequencing was performed with immunoSEQ multiplex PCR; in TCRdb, only in-frame clones are kept and a portion is missing. The sample shows approximately 62,000 clones, 85% to 95% of them seen only once. The CDR3 contains 17 residues. CDR1 and CDR2 (germline): SGHVS, FNYEAQ. Trimming removed 4 bases from V and 3 bases from J; junction bases left unmatched: 13. About this clone itself: As yet, its antigen is unknown.

The material sequenced was CD4+ or CD8+ T cells sorted from blood, taken in a trial of the OX40 agonist ivuxolimab. This TCR came from an adult with an advanced solid tumor such as melanoma, head and neck, liver or kidney cancer. The chain is built from TRBV7-6 and TRBJ2-7; 9 bases match TRBD1. The CDR3 bases are TGTGCCAGCAGCTCAGGACAGGGGTCGATCGCGGACTACGAGCAGTACTTC. It codes for CASSSGQGSIADYEQYF.